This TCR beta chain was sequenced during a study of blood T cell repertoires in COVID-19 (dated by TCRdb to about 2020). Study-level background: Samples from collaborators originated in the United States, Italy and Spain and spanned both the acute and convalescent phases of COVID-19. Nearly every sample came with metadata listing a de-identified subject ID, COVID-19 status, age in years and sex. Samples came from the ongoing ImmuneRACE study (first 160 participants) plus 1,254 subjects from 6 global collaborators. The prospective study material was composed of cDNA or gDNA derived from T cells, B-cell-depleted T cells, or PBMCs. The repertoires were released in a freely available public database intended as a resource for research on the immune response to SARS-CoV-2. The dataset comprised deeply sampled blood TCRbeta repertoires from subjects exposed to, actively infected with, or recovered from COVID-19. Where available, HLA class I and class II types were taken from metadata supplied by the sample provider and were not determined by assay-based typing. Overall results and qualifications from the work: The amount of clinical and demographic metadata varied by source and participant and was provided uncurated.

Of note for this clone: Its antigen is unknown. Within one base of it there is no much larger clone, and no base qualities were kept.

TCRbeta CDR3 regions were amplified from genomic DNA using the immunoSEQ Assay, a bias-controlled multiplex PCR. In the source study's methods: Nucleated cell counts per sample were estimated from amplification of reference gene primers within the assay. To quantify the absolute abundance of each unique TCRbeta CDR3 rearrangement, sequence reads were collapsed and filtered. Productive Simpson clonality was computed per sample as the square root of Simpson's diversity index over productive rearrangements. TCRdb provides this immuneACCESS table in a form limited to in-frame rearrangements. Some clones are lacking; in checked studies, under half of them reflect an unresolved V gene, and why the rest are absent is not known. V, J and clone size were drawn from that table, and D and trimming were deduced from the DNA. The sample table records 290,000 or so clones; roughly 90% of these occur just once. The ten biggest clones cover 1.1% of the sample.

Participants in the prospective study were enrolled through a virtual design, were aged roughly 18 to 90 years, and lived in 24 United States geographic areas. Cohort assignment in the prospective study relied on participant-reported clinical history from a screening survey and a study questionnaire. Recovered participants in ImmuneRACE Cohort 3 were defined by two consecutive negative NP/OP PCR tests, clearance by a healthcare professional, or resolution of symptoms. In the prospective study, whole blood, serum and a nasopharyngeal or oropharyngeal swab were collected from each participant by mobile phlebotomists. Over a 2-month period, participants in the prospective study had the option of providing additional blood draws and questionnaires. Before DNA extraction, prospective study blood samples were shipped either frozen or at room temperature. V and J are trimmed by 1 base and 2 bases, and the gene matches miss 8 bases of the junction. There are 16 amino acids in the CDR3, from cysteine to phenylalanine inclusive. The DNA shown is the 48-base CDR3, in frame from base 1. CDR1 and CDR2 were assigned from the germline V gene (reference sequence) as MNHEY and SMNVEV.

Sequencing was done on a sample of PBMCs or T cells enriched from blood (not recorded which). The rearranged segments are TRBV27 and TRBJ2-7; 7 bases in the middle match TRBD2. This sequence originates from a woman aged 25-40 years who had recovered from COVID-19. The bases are TGTGCCAGCAGTTTATGGGGAGCGGGGATAACCTACGAGCAGTACTTC. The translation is CASSLWGAGITYEQYF.